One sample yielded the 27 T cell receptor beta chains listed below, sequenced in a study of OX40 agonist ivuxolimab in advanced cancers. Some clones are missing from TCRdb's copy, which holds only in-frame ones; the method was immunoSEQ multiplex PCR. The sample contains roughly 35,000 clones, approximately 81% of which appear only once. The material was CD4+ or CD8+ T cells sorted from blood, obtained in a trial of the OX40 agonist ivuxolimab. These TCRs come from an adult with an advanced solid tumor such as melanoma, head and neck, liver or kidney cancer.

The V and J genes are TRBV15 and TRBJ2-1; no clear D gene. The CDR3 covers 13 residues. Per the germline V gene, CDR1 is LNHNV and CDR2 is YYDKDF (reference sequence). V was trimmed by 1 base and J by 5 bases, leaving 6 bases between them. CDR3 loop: CATSRGSDNEQFF. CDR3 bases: TGTGCCACCAGCAGAGGGAGTGACAATGAGCAGTTCTTC.

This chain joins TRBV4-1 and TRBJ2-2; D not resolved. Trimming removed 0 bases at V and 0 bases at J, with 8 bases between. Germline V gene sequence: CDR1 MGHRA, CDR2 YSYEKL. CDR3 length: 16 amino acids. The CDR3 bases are TGCGCCAGCAGCCAAGACAGACGAGCGAACACCGGGGAGCTGTTTTTT. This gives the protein CASSQDRRANTGELFF.

The CDR3 coding sequence is TGTGCCAGCTCATCCGGACTAGAAGAGACCCAGTACTTC. Residues: CASSSGLEETQYF. This chain links TRBV18 with TRBJ2-5; 7 nucleotides match TRBD2. Germline-derived CDR1 and CDR2 are KGHSH and LQKENI. Unmatched junction bases numbered 3, after V lost 5 bases and J lost 3 bases. This CDR3 has 13 amino acids.

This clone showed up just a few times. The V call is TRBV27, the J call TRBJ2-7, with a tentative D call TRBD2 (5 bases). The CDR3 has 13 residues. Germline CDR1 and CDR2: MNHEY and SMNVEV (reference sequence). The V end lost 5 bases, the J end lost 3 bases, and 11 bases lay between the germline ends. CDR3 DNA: TGTGCCAGCAGTCTCCTGGCGGGCTACGAGCAGTACTTC. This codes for CASSLLAGYEQYF.

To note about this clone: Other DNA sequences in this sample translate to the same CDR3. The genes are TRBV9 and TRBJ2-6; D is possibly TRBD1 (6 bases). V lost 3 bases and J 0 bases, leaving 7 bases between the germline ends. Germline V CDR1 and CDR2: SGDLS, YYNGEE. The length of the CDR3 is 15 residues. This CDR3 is CASSAQGSGANVLTF. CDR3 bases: TGTGCCAGCAGCGCACAGGGCTCTGGGGCCAACGTCCTGACTTTC.

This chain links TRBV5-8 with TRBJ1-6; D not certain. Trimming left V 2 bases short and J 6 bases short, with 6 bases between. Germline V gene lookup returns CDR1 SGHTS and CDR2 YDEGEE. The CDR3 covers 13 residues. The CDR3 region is CASSLTANSPLHF. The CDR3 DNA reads TGTGCCAGCAGCTTAACGGCTAATTCACCCCTCCACTTT.

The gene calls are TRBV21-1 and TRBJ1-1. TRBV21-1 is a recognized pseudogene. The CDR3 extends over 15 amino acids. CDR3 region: CASSKEERRNTEAFF. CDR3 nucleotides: TGTGCCAGCAGCAAAGAGGAACGGAGAAACACTGAAGCTTTCTTT.

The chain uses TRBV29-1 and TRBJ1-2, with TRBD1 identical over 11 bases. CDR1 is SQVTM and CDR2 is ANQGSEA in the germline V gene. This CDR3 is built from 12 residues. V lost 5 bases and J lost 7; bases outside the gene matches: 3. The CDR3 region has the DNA TGCAGCGTTTTGGGACAGGGGGGTGGCTACACCTTC. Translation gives CSVLGQGGGYTF.

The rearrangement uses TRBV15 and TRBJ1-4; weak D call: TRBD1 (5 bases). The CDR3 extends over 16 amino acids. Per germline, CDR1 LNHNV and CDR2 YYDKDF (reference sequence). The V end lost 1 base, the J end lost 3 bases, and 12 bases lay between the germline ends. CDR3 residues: CATSRGGSASNEKLFF. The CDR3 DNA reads TGTGCCACCAGCAGAGGGGGGTCGGCATCTAATGAAAAACTGTTTTTT. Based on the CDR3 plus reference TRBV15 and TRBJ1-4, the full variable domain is DAMVIQNPRYQVTQFGKPVTLSCSQTLNHNVMYWYQQKSSQAPKLLFHYYDKDFNNEADTPDNFQSRRPNTSFCFLDIRSPGLGDTAMYLCATSRGGSASNEKLFFGSGTQLSVL.

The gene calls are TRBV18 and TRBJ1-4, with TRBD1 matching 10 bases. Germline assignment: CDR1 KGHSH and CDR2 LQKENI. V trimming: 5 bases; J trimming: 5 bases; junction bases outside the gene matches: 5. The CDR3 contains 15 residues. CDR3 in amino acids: CASSSGQGPNEKLFF. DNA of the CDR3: TGTGCCAGCTCATCGGGACAGGGGCCAAATGAAAAACTGTTTTTT.

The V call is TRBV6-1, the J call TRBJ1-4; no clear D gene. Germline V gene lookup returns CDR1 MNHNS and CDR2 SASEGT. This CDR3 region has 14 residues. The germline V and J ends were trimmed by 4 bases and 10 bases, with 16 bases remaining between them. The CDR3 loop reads CASSGRRDGVKLFF. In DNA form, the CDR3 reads TGTGCCAGCAGTGGCAGGCGAGACGGCGTAAAACTGTTTTTT.

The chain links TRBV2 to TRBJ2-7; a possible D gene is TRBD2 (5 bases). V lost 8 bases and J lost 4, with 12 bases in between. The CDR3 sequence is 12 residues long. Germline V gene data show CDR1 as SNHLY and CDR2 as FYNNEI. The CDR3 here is CASGWEPYEQYF. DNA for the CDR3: TGTGCCAGCGGCTGGGAGCCGTACGAGCAGTACTTC.

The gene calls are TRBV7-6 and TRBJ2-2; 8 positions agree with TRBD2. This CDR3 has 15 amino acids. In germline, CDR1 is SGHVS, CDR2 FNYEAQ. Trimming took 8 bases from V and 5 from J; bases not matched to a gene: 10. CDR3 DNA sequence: TGTGCCAGCCCTTACCGGGGGGGAGGGACCGGGGAGCTGTTTTTT. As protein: CASPYRGGGTGELFF. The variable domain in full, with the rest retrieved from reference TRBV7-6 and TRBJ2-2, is GAGVSQSPRYKVTKRGQDVALRCDPISGHVSLYWYRQALGQGPEFLTYFNYEAQQDKSGLPNDRFSAERPEGSISTLTIQRTEQRDSAMYRCASPYRGGGTGELFFGEGSRLTVL.

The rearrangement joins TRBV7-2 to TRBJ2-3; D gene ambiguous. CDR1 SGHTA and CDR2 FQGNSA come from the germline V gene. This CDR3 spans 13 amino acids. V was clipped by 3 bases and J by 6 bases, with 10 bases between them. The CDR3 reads CASSLVQMDTQYF. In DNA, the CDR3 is TGTGCCAGCAGCTTGGTTCAGATGGATACGCAGTATTTT.

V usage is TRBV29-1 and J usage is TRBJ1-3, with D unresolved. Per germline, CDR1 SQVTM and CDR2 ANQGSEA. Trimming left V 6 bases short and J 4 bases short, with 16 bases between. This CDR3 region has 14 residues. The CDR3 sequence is CSVETAAKGNTIYF. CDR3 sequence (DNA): TGCAGCGTCGAAACCGCTGCCAAGGGAAACACCATATATTTT. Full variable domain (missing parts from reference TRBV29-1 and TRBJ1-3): SAVISQKPSRDICQRGTSLTIQCQVDSQVTMMFWYRQQPGQSLTLIATANQGSEATYESGFVIDKFPISRPNLTFSTLTVSNMSPEDSSIYLCSVETAAKGNTIYFGEGSWLTVV.

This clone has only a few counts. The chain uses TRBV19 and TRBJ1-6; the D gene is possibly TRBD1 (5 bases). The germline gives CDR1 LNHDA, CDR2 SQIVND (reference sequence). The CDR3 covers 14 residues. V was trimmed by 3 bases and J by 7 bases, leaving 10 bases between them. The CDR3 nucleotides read TGTGCCAGTAGTATCACAGGTTCGAATTCACCCCTCCACTTT. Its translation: CASSITGSNSPLHF.

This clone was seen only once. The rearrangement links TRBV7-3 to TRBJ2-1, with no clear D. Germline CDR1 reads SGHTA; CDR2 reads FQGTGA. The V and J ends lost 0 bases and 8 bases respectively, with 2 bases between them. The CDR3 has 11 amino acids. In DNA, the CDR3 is TGTGCCAGCAGCTTAACGGATGAGCAGTTCTTC. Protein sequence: CASSLTDEQFF.

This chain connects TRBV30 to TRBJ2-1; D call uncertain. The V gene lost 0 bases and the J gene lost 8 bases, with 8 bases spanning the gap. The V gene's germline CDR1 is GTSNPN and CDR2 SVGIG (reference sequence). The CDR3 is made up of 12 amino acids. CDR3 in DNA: TGTGCCTGGAGTGTGGGGTCCGATGAGCAGTTCTTC. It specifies CAWSVGSDEQFF.

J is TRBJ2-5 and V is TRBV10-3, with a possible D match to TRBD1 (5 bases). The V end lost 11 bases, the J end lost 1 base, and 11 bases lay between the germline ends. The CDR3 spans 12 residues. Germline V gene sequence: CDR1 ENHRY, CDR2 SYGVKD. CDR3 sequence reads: CASMGPQETQYF. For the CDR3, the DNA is TGTGCCTCTATGGGGCCCCAAGAGACCCAGTACTTC.

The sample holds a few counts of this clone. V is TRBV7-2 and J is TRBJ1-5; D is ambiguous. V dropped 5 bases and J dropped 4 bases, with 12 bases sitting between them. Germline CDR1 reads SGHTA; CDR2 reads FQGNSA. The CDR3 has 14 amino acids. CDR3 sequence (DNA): TGTGCCAGCAGCCCCCGTCCAGGTAATCAGCCCCAGCATTTT. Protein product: CASSPRPGNQPQHF.

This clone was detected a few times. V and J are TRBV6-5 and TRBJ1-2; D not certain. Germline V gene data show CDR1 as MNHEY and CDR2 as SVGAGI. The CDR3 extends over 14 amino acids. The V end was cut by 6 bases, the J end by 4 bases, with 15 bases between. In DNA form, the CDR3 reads TGTGCCAGCAGCATAGAGGCCGCGGGCTATGGCTACACCTTC. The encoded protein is CASSIEAAGYGYTF.

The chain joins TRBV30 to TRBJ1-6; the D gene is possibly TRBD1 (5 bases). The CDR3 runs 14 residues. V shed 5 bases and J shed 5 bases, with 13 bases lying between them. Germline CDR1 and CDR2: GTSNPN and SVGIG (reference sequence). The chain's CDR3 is CAWGATRNNSPLHF. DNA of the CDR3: TGTGCCTGGGGGGCTACGAGGAATAATTCACCCCTCCACTTT.

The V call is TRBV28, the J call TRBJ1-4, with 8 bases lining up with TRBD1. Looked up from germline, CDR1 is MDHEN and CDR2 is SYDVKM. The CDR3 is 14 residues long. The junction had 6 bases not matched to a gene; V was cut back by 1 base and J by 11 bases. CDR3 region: CASSLLGQVGKLFF. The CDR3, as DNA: TGTGCCAGCAGTTTATTGGGACAGGTCGGGAAACTGTTTTTT. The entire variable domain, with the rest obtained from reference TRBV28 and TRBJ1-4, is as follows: DVKVTQSSRYLVKRTGEKVFLECVQDMDHENMFWYRQDPGLGLRLIYFSYDVKMKEKGDIPEGYSVSREKKERFSLILESASTNQTSMYLCASSLLGQVGKLFFGSGTQLSVL.

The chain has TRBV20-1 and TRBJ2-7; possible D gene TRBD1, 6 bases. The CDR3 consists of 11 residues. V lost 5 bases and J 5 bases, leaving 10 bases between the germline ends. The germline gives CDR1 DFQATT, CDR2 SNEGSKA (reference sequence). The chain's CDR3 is CSAWDTNEQYF. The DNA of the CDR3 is TGCAGTGCTTGGGACACAAACGAGCAGTACTTC.

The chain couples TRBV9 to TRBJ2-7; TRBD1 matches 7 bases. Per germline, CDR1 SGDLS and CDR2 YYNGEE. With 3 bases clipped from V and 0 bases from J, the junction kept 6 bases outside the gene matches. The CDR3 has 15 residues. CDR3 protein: CASSGSRQGSYEQYF. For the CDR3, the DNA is TGTGCCAGCAGCGGCTCGAGACAGGGCTCCTACGAGCAGTACTTC.

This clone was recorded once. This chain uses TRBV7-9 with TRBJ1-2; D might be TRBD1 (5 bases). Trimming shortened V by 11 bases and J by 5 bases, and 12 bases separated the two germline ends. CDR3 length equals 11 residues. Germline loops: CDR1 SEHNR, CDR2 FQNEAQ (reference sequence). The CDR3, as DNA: TGTGCCTCCCAGGGTGTTTATGGCTACACCTTC. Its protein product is CASQGVYGYTF.

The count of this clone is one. This CDR3 reads CASRGTSSGANVLTF. DNA for the CDR3: TGTGCCAGCAGGGGGACGAGCTCTGGGGCCAACGTCCTGACTTTC. This chain connects TRBV7-9 to TRBJ2-6; possibly TRBD1 or TRBD2 for D (5 bases each). V was clipped by 6 bases and J by 0 bases, with 9 bases between them. Germline lookup yields CDR1 SEHNR and CDR2 FQNEAQ (reference sequence). The CDR3 spans 15 residues.